This T cell receptor beta chain derives from a study of T cells after yellow fever vaccination. The CDR3 is made up of 15 amino acids. Germline values: CDR1 DFQATT, CDR2 SNEGSKA (reference sequence). Trimming cost V 5 bases and J 9 bases, with 24 bases left between them. MiXCR, run by TCRdb on the 5' RACE reads, gives a single entry per CDR3 protein. The table has hundreds of thousands of distinct CDR3 sequences, roughly 13% seen once; the top ten hold about 14%. This receptor was obtained from a man aged 25 to 40 who received the YFV17D yellow fever vaccine. The genes are TRBV20-1 and TRBJ2-3, with a possible D match to TRBD1 (6 bases). This specimen consisted of PBMCs, obtained on the day of the yellow fever booster vaccination. The CDR3 sequence is CSAHAGTPGISTQYF. The CDR3 DNA sequence: TGCAGTGCTCACGCCGGGACACCGGGAATTTCCACGCAGTATTTT.